Below, 29 T cell receptor beta chains from the same sample are listed, as sequenced in a study of response to subunit inactivated influenza vaccine. TCRdb itself ran the RT-PCR reads through MiXCR, one entry per CDR3 protein. The repertoire holds about 520,000 distinct CDR3 sequences, with 25% as singletons. This sample comprised CD4+ T cells sorted from PBMCs, obtained 5 days after vaccination. The receptors here all came from a man in his forties or fifties who received an inactivated influenza vaccine.

The V gene is TRBV20-1, the J gene TRBJ1-1; D unresolved. V was shortened by 4 bases and J by 1 base, with 16 bases between the two germline ends. This CDR3 has 15 amino acids. Germline-derived CDR1 and CDR2 are DFQATT and SNEGSKA (reference sequence). The CDR3 reads CSAINAGIGNTEAFF. As DNA, the CDR3 is TGCAGTGCTATTAATGCGGGGATCGGGAACACTGAAGCTTTCTTT.

Only a few counts were recorded for this clonotype. The chain employs TRBV5-5 and TRBJ1-4; 8 bases align to TRBD1. V dropped 4 bases and J dropped 7; count of bases not matched to a gene: 9. Germline CDR1 reads SGHKS; CDR2 reads YYEKEE (reference sequence). This CDR3 has 15 amino acids. CDR3 in amino acids: CASSSDRGRTEKLFF. CDR3 nucleotide sequence: TGTGCCAGCAGCAGTGACAGGGGTAGGACTGAAAAACTGTTTTTT.

The chain is built from TRBV20-1 and TRBJ2-7; D tentatively reads TRBD1 or TRBD2 (6 bases each). CDR1 and CDR2 from the germline V gene are DFQATT and SNEGSKA (reference sequence). Deletions cut 0 bases from V and 9 bases from J, with 21 bases between. CDR3 length: 15 amino acids. CDR3 in amino acids: CSARDLGGPSSGQYF. Written as DNA, the CDR3 is TGCAGTGCTAGAGATTTGGGGGGCCCCTCATCTGGGCAGTACTTC.

This chain joins TRBV12-3 or TRBV12-4 and TRBJ2-3; 11 bases map to TRBD2. This CDR3 spans 14 amino acids. V shed 6 bases, J shed 6 bases, and the junction held 5 bases outside the gene matches. DNA of the CDR3: TGTGCCAGCAGCCGACTAGCGGGGTTGGATACGCAGTATTTT. This sequence encodes CASSRLAGLDTQYF.

This rearrangement joins TRBV6-5 to TRBJ1-6; D is undetermined. The ends were cut back, 1 base at V and 5 bases at J, with 6 bases in the middle. Germline V gives CDR1 MNHEY, CDR2 SVGAGI. The CDR3 runs to 14 residues. This chain's CDR3 is CASSYLRNNSPLHF. CDR3 DNA: TGTGCCAGCAGTTACTTGCGGAATAATTCACCCCTCCACTTT.

This clonotype has more than one count but fewer than ten. The rearrangement uses TRBV25-1 and TRBJ2-5; 10 bases match TRBD2. From germline, CDR1 is MGHDK and CDR2 SYGVNS. CDR3 length equals 15 residues. Germline trimming cut 3 bases from V and 5 bases from J; bases unmatched to any gene: 6. The CDR3 loop reads CASSELAGGRETQYF. The DNA for the CDR3 is TGTGCCAGCAGTGAGTTAGCGGGAGGTCGGGAGACCCAGTACTTC.

V gene TRBV11-1 combines with J gene TRBJ2-4, with a weak D call TRBD1 (7 bases). The CDR3 spans 19 residues. V was clipped by 4 bases and J by 0 bases, with 22 bases between them. Germline-derived CDR1 and CDR2 are SGHAT and FQDESV (reference sequence). CDR3 region: CASSSQGMRQGLAKNIQYF. The CDR3 DNA sequence: TGTGCCAGCAGCTCCCAAGGAATGAGACAGGGACTAGCCAAAAACATTCAGTACTTC.

This chain uses TRBV5-1 with TRBJ1-2; weak D call: TRBD1 (6 bases). Looked up from germline, CDR1 is SGHRS and CDR2 is YFSETQ. Trimming cost V 4 bases and J 3 bases, with 22 bases left between them. The CDR3 is made up of 17 amino acids. This CDR3 reads CASSPGHLRGADYGYTF. The CDR3, as DNA: TGCGCCAGCAGCCCTGGGCATTTAAGGGGGGCAGACTATGGCTACACCTTC.

The genes are TRBV20-1 and TRBJ1-1, with D possibly TRBD1 on 6 matching bases. Per germline, CDR1 DFQATT and CDR2 SNEGSKA (reference sequence). V lost 2 bases to trimming and J lost 1 base, with 11 bases between them. This CDR3 contains 14 residues. CDR3 DNA sequence: TGCAGTGCTAGATGGGGAGGGGGGAACACTGAAGCTTTCTTT. Translating it yields CSARWGGGNTEAFF.

This clonotype was recorded a few times. The gene calls are TRBV29-1 and TRBJ1-6; D is uncertain. Trimming pared 6 bases from V and 9 bases from J, leaving 15 bases between. From germline, CDR1 is SQVTM and CDR2 ANQGSEA. The CDR3 extends over 13 amino acids. This CDR3 is CSVLPNLGSPLHF. DNA for the CDR3: TGCAGCGTACTACCAAACCTGGGTTCACCCCTCCACTTT.

The sample holds a few counts of this clonotype. This chain uses TRBV18 with TRBJ2-1; TRBD2 aligns across 8 bases. The germline V gene encodes CDR1 KGHSH and CDR2 LQKENI. The CDR3 extends over 12 amino acids. Trimming took 1 base from V and 16 from J; bases not matched to a gene: 6. The CDR3 DNA reads as TGTGCCAGCTCACCACGTCGGGAGGGCCAATTCTTC. This translates into CASSPRREGQFF. The entire variable domain, with the rest obtained from reference TRBV18 and TRBJ2-1, is as follows: NAGVMQNPRHLVRRRGQEARLRCSPMKGHSHVYWYRQLPEEGLKFMVYLQKENIIDESGMPKERFSAEFPKEGPSILRIQQVVRGDSAAYFCASSPRREGQFFGPGTRLTVL.

The chain has TRBV28 and TRBJ2-7, with 9 bases matching TRBD1. CDR1 is MDHEN and CDR2 is SYDVKM in the germline V gene. V trimming: 6 bases; J trimming: 5 bases; junction bases outside the gene matches: 8. The CDR3 loop spans 14 amino acids. The CDR3 here is CASRPGQGKNEQYF. The CDR3 nucleotides read TGTGCCAGCAGACCGGGACAGGGAAAAAACGAGCAGTACTTC.

The chain uses TRBV5-1 and TRBJ1-5; D not resolved. Germline assignment: CDR1 SGHRS and CDR2 YFSETQ. CDR3 length: 15 amino acids. The V end lost 5 bases, the J end lost 5 bases, and 17 bases lay between the germline ends. In nucleotides, the CDR3 is TGCGCCAGCAGGAAGGCACGGGATGAGGATCAGCCCCAGCATTTT. Translated: CASRKARDEDQPQHF.

This clonotype was observed a handful of times. The rearrangement uses TRBV4-3 and TRBJ1-1, with D perhaps matching TRBD1 (6 bases). This CDR3 is built from 20 residues. The ends were cut back, 0 bases at V and 1 base at J, with 24 bases in the middle. Germline CDR1 is LGHNA and CDR2 is YSLEER. The CDR3 bases are TGCGCCAGCAGCCAAGATTATTTGATAGAACCCGGGGGGGCGAACACTGAAGCTTTCTTT. It is translated as CASSQDYLIEPGGANTEAFF.

The chain has TRBV28 and TRBJ2-1; possibly TRBD1 for D (6 bases). This CDR3 comprises 18 residues. V was pared by 5 bases and J by 1 base, with 21 bases between. From germline, CDR1 is MDHEN and CDR2 SYDVKM. The CDR3 nucleotides are TGTGCCAGCAGTCCTATACTAGGGGGTGACGCTTCCTACAATGAGCAGTTCTTC. It is translated as CASSPILGGDASYNEQFF.

This clonotype was seen more than once but under ten times. The rearrangement joins TRBV20-1 to TRBJ2-3; D assignment may be TRBD1 or TRBD2 (6 bases each). Germline V gene sequence: CDR1 DFQATT, CDR2 SNEGSKA (reference sequence). Trimming stripped 1 base from V and 2 bases from J, with 10 bases between. CDR3 length: 14 residues. This CDR3 reads CSARGGAYTDTQYF. CDR3 in DNA: TGCAGTGCTAGAGGGGGGGCGTACACAGATACGCAGTATTTT.

This clonotype was observed at least ten times. The chain carries TRBV4-2 and TRBJ2-1; the match to TRBD1 covers 10 bases. J gave up 9 bases and V 4 bases, and 12 bases lay outside the gene matches. Germline V lookup: CDR1 LGHNA, CDR2 YNFKEQ. This CDR3 is 16 amino acids long. CDR3 amino acids: CASSRDLGQGYREQFF. The CDR3 nucleotides read TGTGCCAGCAGCCGGGACCTGGGACAGGGGTATCGTGAGCAGTTCTTC.

This clonotype showed up just a few times. The chain recombines TRBV7-9 with TRBJ2-4, with D possibly being TRBD1 or TRBD2 (6 bases each). Germline CDR1 SEHNR, CDR2 FQNEAQ (reference sequence). CDR3 length: 12 amino acids. V was cut by 5 bases and J by 5 bases, with 7 bases left in between. The CDR3 DNA follows: TGTGCCAGCAGCAGGGGGGAAAACATTCAGTACTTC. Its protein product is CASSRGENIQYF.

This clonotype has only a few counts. The chain uses TRBV29-1 and TRBJ2-1; D is possibly TRBD2 (6 bases). V dropped 6 bases and J dropped 5 bases, with 14 bases sitting between them. Germline V gene sequence: CDR1 SQVTM, CDR2 ANQGSEA. The CDR3 has 13 amino acids. The CDR3 spells CSVRDSRNNEQFF. CDR3 in DNA: TGCAGCGTCCGGGACTCCCGTAACAATGAGCAGTTCTTC.

In its sample, this clonotype was seen many times. The J gene is TRBJ2-5, the V gene TRBV5-1, with D perhaps being TRBD1 or TRBD2 (6 bases each). The V gene's germline CDR1 is SGHRS and CDR2 YFSETQ. This CDR3 comprises 14 residues. Trimming took off 0 bases at V and 5 bases at J, with 11 bases between the two ends. In nucleotides, the CDR3 is TGCGCCAGCAGCTTGGTCGGGGGCCCGGAGACCCAGTACTTC. As protein: CASSLVGGPETQYF.

The sample holds a few counts of this clonotype. J is TRBJ2-6 and V is TRBV6-1; TRBD1 or TRBD2 may be the D gene (6 bases each). This CDR3 is built from 15 residues. In germline, CDR1 is MNHNS, CDR2 SASEGT. Trimming took off 6 bases at V and 4 bases at J, with 13 bases between the two ends. Written as DNA, the CDR3 is TGTGCCAGCAGGCTAGGGGGGACGGGGGCCAACGTCCTGACTTTC. This gives the protein CASRLGGTGANVLTF.

This clonotype was observed a handful of times. The junction differs from germline at one of its ends, possibly a read error. This chain uses TRBV7-9 with TRBJ1-5, with 9 bases aligning to TRBD1. Germline V gene sequence: CDR1 SEHNR, CDR2 FQNEAQ (reference sequence). The CDR3 consists of 12 residues. DNA of the CDR3: TGTGCCAGCAGCACGGGACAGGGAGGTCTGGATTTT. Translating gives CASSTGQGGLDF.

The chain couples TRBV3-1 to TRBJ2-1; D unresolved. V was cut by 1 base and J by 9 bases, with 10 bases left in between. The CDR3 has 13 residues. Germline values: CDR1 LGHDT, CDR2 YNNKEL (reference sequence). CDR3: CASSQAGFAEQFF. In DNA, the CDR3 is TGTGCCAGCAGCCAAGCCGGTTTCGCTGAGCAGTTCTTC.

This clonotype turned up a few times. The chain combines TRBV20-1 with TRBJ1-4; tentatively, D is TRBD1 (5 bases). Germline CDR1 DFQATT, CDR2 SNEGSKA (reference sequence). The CDR3 is 14 amino acids. V shed 0 bases and J shed 5 bases, with 10 bases lying between them. In DNA, the CDR3 is TGCAGTGCTAGAGATCCCTCAGGGAATGAAAAACTGTTTTTT. Translated: CSARDPSGNEKLFF.

This clonotype was picked up a small number of times. The chain is built from TRBV25-1 and TRBJ1-2; 8 positions agree with TRBD1. CDR1 is MGHDK and CDR2 is SYGVNS in the germline V gene. This CDR3 contains 12 residues. Trimming took 7 bases from V and 7 from J; bases not matched to a gene: 5. The CDR3 sequence is CASNRGNSGYTF. CDR3 DNA: TGTGCCAGCAACAGGGGGAATAGTGGCTACACCTTC.

In DNA, the CDR3 is TGTGCCAGCAGCCGGGGGGTAGACACTGAAGCTTTCTTT. Translated: CASSRGVDTEAFF. The chain joins TRBV5-4 to TRBJ1-1; D possibly corresponds to TRBD1 (5 bases). The V gene's germline CDR1 is SGHNT and CDR2 YYREEE (reference sequence). This CDR3 has 13 residues. Trimming shortened V by 4 bases and J by 3 bases, and 10 bases separated the two germline ends.

The rearrangement links TRBV6-1 to TRBJ2-7, with 7 nucleotides matching TRBD2. Unmatched junction bases numbered 13, after V lost 6 bases and J lost 2 bases. The CDR3 is 16 amino acids. The germline CDR1 and CDR2 sequences are MNHNS and SASEGT. CDR3 region: CASSPPTTSVPYEQYF. CDR3 sequence (DNA): TGTGCCAGCAGCCCCCCCACAACTAGCGTCCCCTACGAGCAGTACTTC.

The V gene is TRBV6-5, the J gene TRBJ2-2; maybe TRBD2 (6 bases). Germline V lookup: CDR1 MNHEY, CDR2 SVGAGI. V shed 4 bases and J shed 6 bases, with 27 bases lying between them. CDR3 length: 19 residues. CDR3 bases: TGTGCCAGCAGTTTCGGAGGGCGGATCGGGAGTCGGTCGGCCGGGGAGCTGTTTTTT. Its translation is CASSFGGRIGSRSAGELFF.

The chain links TRBV29-1 to TRBJ2-3; 8 nucleotides agree with TRBD2. The CDR3 extends over 14 amino acids. CDR1 and CDR2 (germline): SQVTM, ANQGSEA. The V and J ends lost 0 bases and 6 bases, in that order; junction bases with no gene match: 5. DNA of the CDR3: TGCAGCGTTGAAGAAGCGGGAGTGAGGGATACGCAGTATTTT. Residues: CSVEEAGVRDTQYF.